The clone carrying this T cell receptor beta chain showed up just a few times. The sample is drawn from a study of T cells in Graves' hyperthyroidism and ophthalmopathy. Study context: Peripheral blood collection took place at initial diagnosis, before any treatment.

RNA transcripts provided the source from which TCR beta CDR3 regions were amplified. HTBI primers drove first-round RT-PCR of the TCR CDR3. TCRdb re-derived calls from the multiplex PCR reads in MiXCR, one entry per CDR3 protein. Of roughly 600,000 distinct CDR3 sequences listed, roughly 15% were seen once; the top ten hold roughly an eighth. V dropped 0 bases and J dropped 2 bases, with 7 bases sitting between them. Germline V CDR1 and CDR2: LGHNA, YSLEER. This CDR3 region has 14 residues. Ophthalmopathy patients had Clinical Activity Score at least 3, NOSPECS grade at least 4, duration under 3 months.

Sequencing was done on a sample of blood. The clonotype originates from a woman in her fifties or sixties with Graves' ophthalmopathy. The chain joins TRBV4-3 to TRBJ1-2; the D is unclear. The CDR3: CASSQDRGNYGYTF. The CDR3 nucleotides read TGCGCCAGCAGCCAAGATAGAGGGAACTATGGCTACACCTTC.